Listed below are T cell receptor beta chains from one sample, sequenced in a study of control samples from healthy donors and cancer patients. TCRdb keeps only in-frame clones here, not all; method: immunoSEQ multiplex PCR. This sample has about 52,000 clones; 90% to 95% occur once, and the top ten carry 2% to 3%. The sequenced material came from blood. Receptors were obtained from a man aged 25 to 40 in good health. The CDR3 runs from the conserved cysteine through the conserved F or W. A D gene is named only where the DNA matches it firmly. Only part of the rows carry a size: once, few, many, or a class if the clone is expanded.

D gene,clone size,V gene,J gene,CDR3 DNA,CDR3 protein
NA,NA,TRBV7-9,TRBJ2-1,TGTGCCAGCCGGGGGGCCGGGGGGTACAATGAGCAGTTCTTC,CASRGAGGYNEQFF
NA,NA,TRBV6-6,TRBJ2-3,TGTGCCAGCAGTTACCCCAGCACTAGCACAGATACGCAGTATTTT,CASSYPSTSTDTQYF
NA,NA,TRBV13,TRBJ2-5,TGTGCCAGCAGACTACAAGAGACCCAGTACTTC,CASRLQETQYF
TRBD2,NA,TRBV19,TRBJ2-1,TGTGCCAGTAACCCACGACTAGCGGGTACCTACAATGAGCAGTTCTTC,CASNPRLAGTYNEQFF
NA,once,TRBV18,TRBJ2-7,TGTGCCAGCTCACCGGGGGATACCTACGAGCAGTACTTC,CASSPGDTYEQYF
TRBD1,once,TRBV11-2,TRBJ2-7,TGTGCCAGCAGCAGGGACAGACAACCTTTCTACGAGCAGTACTTC,CASSRDRQPFYEQYF
TRBD1,NA,TRBV5-4,TRBJ1-2,TGTGCCAGCAGCAACGGACAGGGTCGTGTCGGCTATGGCTACACCTTC,CASSNGQGRVGYGYTF
NA,NA,TRBV30,TRBJ1-6,TGTGCCTGGAGTACGGGTTATAATTCACCCCTCCACTTT,CAWSTGYNSPLHF
NA,NA,TRBV7-2,TRBJ2-6,TGTGCCAGCACCTCATCAGGGTTCTCTGGGGCCAACGTCCTGACTTTC,CASTSSGFSGANVLTF
NA,NA,TRBV7-6,TRBJ1-1,TGTGCCAGCAGCTTGGGGCCTCCCACTGAAGCTTTCTTT,CASSLGPPTEAFF
NA,NA,TRBV28,TRBJ2-7,TGTGCCAATGGTCGTGGGTACGAGCAGTACTTC,CANGRGYEQYF
TRBD1,once,TRBV6-5,TRBJ2-7,TGTGCCAGCAGTCTGGACAGGGGGGTCTACGAGCAGTACTTC,CASSLDRGVYEQYF
NA,NA,TRBV6-2/TRBV6-3,TRBJ2-1,TGTGCCAGCAGCCAGGGAGGAAGGCAGTTCTTC,CASSQGGRQFF
NA,once,TRBV12-3/TRBV12-4,TRBJ2-1,TGTGCCAGCAGTTTATTGACGGGAGAGCAGTTCTTC,CASSLLTGEQFF
NA,NA,TRBV27,TRBJ2-7,TGTGCCAGCAGTTACTCTAGCAGCTCCTACGAGCAGTACTTC,CASSYSSSSYEQYF
TRBD1,once,TRBV7-8,TRBJ1-2,TGTGCCAGCAGCTTGATAAGGACAGGGGGTGGCTACACCTTC,CASSLIRTGGGYTF
NA,NA,TRBV4-2,TRBJ2-1,TGTGCCAGCAGCCAAGTACCTAGCGCCAGATCCTACAATGAGCAGTTCTTC,CASSQVPSARSYNEQFF
NA,NA,TRBV6-5,TRBJ1-1,TGTGCCAGCACCCAAGCGAACACTGAAGCTTTCTTT,CASTQANTEAFF
NA,NA,TRBV5-1,TRBJ2-1,TGCGCCAGCAGCTTGGCGGGGATGGGGAATGAGCAGTTCTTC,CASSLAGMGNEQFF
NA,NA,TRBV9,TRBJ1-4,TGTGCCAGCAGCCCAATGGGTGCAACTAATGAAAAACTGTTTTTT,CASSPMGATNEKLFF
NA,NA,TRBV5-4,TRBJ1-2,TGTGCCAGCAGCACAGCAGCTAACTATGGCTACACCTTC,CASSTAANYGYTF
NA,NA,TRBV6-6,TRBJ2-7,TGTGCCAGCAGTTACAGGGGACGGTCCTACGAGCAGTACTTC,CASSYRGRSYEQYF
NA,once,TRBV21-1,TRBJ2-1,TGTGCCAGCAGCACAACAACCTGTGGACAGGGTTACAATGAGCAGTTCTTC,CASSTTTCGQGYNEQFF
NA,NA,TRBV19,TRBJ1-4,TGTGCCAGTAGTATAAGTCTGGCAACTAATGAAAAACTGTTTTTT,CASSISLATNEKLFF
TRBD2,NA,TRBV7-9,TRBJ2-3,TGTGCCAGCAGCAGACGACTAGCGGGAAGCACAGATACGCAGTATTTT,CASSRRLAGSTDTQYF
TRBD1,NA,TRBV19,TRBJ2-3,TGTGCCAGTACCCAGGGGGCAGGCACAGATACGCAGTATTTT,CASTQGAGTDTQYF
NA,NA,TRBV7-2,TRBJ2-3,TGTGCCAGCAGCTTTACACTAAAGCGGAGCACAGATACGCAGTATTTT,CASSFTLKRSTDTQYF
NA,NA,TRBV9,TRBJ2-7,TGTGCCAGCAGCGTAGGTGCAGGCTCCTACGAGCAGTACTTC,CASSVGAGSYEQYF
NA,NA,TRBV12-3/TRBV12-4,TRBJ2-5,TGTGCCAGCAGGACGGAAGGGGAGACCCAGTACTTC,CASRTEGETQYF
NA,NA,TRBV2,TRBJ1-3,TGTGCCAGCAGTGAGCAGGGCGAAAACACCATATATTTT,CASSEQGENTIYF
NA,NA,TRBV19,TRBJ1-1,TGTGCCAGTAGTATAGTTCTTATACTTGGGACTGAAGCTTTCTTT,CASSIVLILGTEAFF
NA,NA,TRBV5-1,TRBJ2-2,TGCGCCAGCAGCCCTGGCACGGCCTCCGGGGAGCTGTTTTTT,CASSPGTASGELFF
NA,NA,TRBV28,TRBJ1-2,TGTGCCAGCAGCCTCCTCCGACAGTATTATGGCTACACCTTC,CASSLLRQYYGYTF
NA,NA,TRBV29-1,TRBJ2-7,TGCAGCGCCCGAAGGGGGGGGACCCTAATCTACGAGCAGTACTTC,CSARRGGTLIYEQYF
NA,once,TRBV7-8,TRBJ2-5,TGTGCCAGCAGCTTAATTCAGGGACAAGAGACCCAGTACTTC,CASSLIQGQETQYF
NA,NA,TRBV6-5,TRBJ1-4,TGTGCCAGCAGTTACGGGACACCCGAAAAACTGTTTTTT,CASSYGTPEKLFF